This T cell receptor beta chain was observed in a study of regulatory T cells in long-lasting Graves disease. Time point in this sample: newly diagnosed GD, antithyroid drugs for less than 3 months. Researchers made the TCR library from RNA that was extracted from PBMCs. Combining iRepertoire HTBI primers with Arm-PCR of CDR3 regions, the authors built TCR beta libraries. Each CDR3 protein is one row after TCRdb ran MiXCR on the multiplex PCR reads. This sample has around 250,000 distinct CDR3 sequences, with 20% to 25% found just once. The receptor was isolated from a female donor with Graves disease. The source material was peripheral blood mononuclear cells (PBMCs), sampled at new diagnosis, from a patient treated with antithyroid drugs.

The DNA of the CDR3 is TGTGCCAGCAGCATGGTGCGACTAGCGGGAGTAGAGACCCAGTACTTC. Translation: CASSMVRLAGVETQYF. This sequence joins TRBV28 and TRBJ2-5, with TRBD2 identical over 12 bases. The J segment lost 4 bases and the V segment lost 6 bases, leaving 9 bases of the junction unmatched. The CDR3 covers 16 residues. Germline CDR1 is MDHEN and CDR2 is SYDVKM.